These 5 T cell receptor beta chains were sequenced from one sample in a study of early T cells in non-severe SARS-CoV-2 infection. TCRdb re-called the 5' RACE reads with MiXCR, one entry per CDR3 protein. The sample lists 40,000 to 50,000 distinct CDR3 sequences; 11% were seen once. The sequenced sample consisted of whole blood. These receptors all stem from an adult who was a healthcare worker with PCR-confirmed SARS-CoV-2 infection or an uninfected control (not recorded which).

This clonotype was found many times. The V gene is TRBV3-1, the J gene TRBJ2-1, with 7 bases matching TRBD2. Per germline, CDR1 LGHDT and CDR2 YNNKEL (reference sequence). This CDR3 contains 15 residues. After removal of 0 bases from V and 7 bases from J, the junction contained 6 bases not matched to a gene. For the CDR3, the DNA is TGTGCCAGCAGCCAAGAACCGGGACTACGGAATGAGCAGTTCTTC. Its protein product is CASSQEPGLRNEQFF.

This clonotype was counted many times. The V call is TRBV20-1, the J call TRBJ2-7, with D uncertain. The germline V gene has CDR1 DFQATT and CDR2 SNEGSKA (reference sequence). Trimming cost V 2 bases and J 7 bases, with 21 bases left between them. The CDR3 loop spans 15 amino acids. DNA for the CDR3: TGCAGTGCTAGACCCCGGACGATAAATATGAGGGAGCAGTACTTC. Encoded protein: CSARPRTINMREQYF.

The chain joins TRBV4-1 to TRBJ2-7; no firm D call. The V end lost 0 bases, the J end lost 0 bases, and 6 bases lay between the germline ends. CDR1 and CDR2 (germline): MGHRA, YSYEKL. This CDR3 contains 14 residues. CDR3 residues: CASSQEGSSYEQYF. CDR3 coding DNA: TGCGCCAGCAGCCAAGAGGGTAGCTCCTACGAGCAGTACTTC.

This clonotype was picked up many times. The rearrangement uses TRBV7-9 and TRBJ1-4; TRBD1 is a possible D gene (5 bases). Germline V lookup: CDR1 SEHNR, CDR2 FQNEAQ (reference sequence). CDR3 length: 14 residues. V was trimmed by 5 bases and J by 4 bases, leaving 11 bases between them. CDR3 loop: CASSPGHVNEKLFF. The CDR3 coding sequence is TGTGCCAGCAGCCCCGGACACGTTAATGAAAAACTGTTTTTT.

Ten or more counts support this clonotype. The chain is built from TRBV10-2 and TRBJ1-3; a weak D match, TRBD1 (5 bases). Trimming removed 9 bases at V and 2 bases at J, with 14 bases between. This CDR3 comprises 14 residues. The V gene's germline CDR1 is WSHSY and CDR2 SAAADI. CDR3 protein: CASAGYSPGNTIYF. CDR3 in DNA: TGCGCCAGTGCAGGGTATTCACCTGGAAACACCATATATTTT.